The source of this TCR beta chain is a study of metastatic and nonmetastatic thyroid tumors. Study information: Malignant and benign thyroid patients had repertoires compared in peripheral blood and tumor or nodule tissue.

Methods used by the authors: The study took CDR3 differences across clinicopathological groups and made a distant-metastasis classifier for papillary thyroid cancer from them. Through MiXCR, TCRdb re-clonotyped the PCR reads. TCRdb's processing, not the authors' own work, is the source of the V and J calls. Among about 70,000 clones, 18% were seen once, and the ten largest hold roughly 13%. The study's findings and limits: In both blood and tumor samples, TCR beta diversity was reported significantly higher for malignant than benign nodules.

The CDR3 is 13 residues long. Germline lookup yields CDR1 MDHEN and CDR2 SYDVKM. V was clipped by 2 bases and J by 3 bases, with 8 bases between them. The entire patient cohort was treatment-naive prior to thyroid surgery. As to this clone: What it binds is unknown.

The clonotype originates from a female donor with papillary thyroid cancer or a benign thyroid nodule (not recorded which). Some clones in this sample may be carry-over from other donors' samples. V usage is TRBV28 and J usage is TRBJ2-7; D may be TRBD2 (5 bases). The specimen was blood. The CDR3 DNA reads TGTGCCAGCAGTTTAGACTACAGCTACGAGCAGTACTTC. Its protein is CASSLDYSYEQYF.